This T cell receptor (beta chain) was sequenced during a study of monozygotic twins with inflammatory bowel disease (dated by TCRdb to between 2018 and 2021). As for the study more broadly: The full study comprised around 28 monozygotic twin pairs: nine German pairs (four IBD-concordant, five IBD-discordant) and 19 IBD-discordant Danish pairs. The search for disease-associated traits relied mainly on comparing, within discordant pairs, IBD patients with their genetically identical healthy co-twins. Each individual had, on average, about 151 000 unique TCRalpha sequences and 181 000 unique TCRbeta sequences available for analysis.

From each donor, a 2.5 ml peripheral blood sample was drawn into PAXgene tubes and stored at -80 degrees C. Without T cell sorting, total RNA was isolated from whole blood using the PAXgene blood miRNA kit on an automated QIAcube. Peripheral blood from monozygotic twin pairs, either concordant or discordant for inflammatory bowel disease, underwent deep TCRalpha and TCRbeta repertoire profiling that used unique molecular barcoding. Smoking habits were recorded for all twin pairs, and individuals were classified as current, former or never smokers. Libraries were constructed by 5' RACE. The input for every TCR library was around 4,000 ng of total RNA. For each sample, cDNA synthesis with SMARTScribe reverse transcriptase was split into eight separate reactions. During cDNA synthesis, unique molecular identifiers containing a 6-nucleotide sample barcode were introduced by template switching. Amplification of TCRalpha and TCRbeta cDNA involved two nested PCRs of 16 and 9 cycles, and each PCR was followed by bead purification. Before amplification, the cDNA was treated with uracil DNA-glycosylase and purified using the QIAquick PCR purification kit. The second PCR added Illumina TruSeq-compatible adapters along with sample-specific barcodes. TapeStation and Qubit were used to check library quality and concentration, and roughly 4.6 ng of each library was pooled. Sequencing of pooled libraries was carried out on an Illumina HiSeq2500 single-index Rapid Run using 2 x 100 bp reads and custom sequencing primers. Processing in the source paper ran as follows. MiGEC version 1.2.6 was used for UMI-based consensus assembly, which corrected PCR and sequencing errors. MiXCR version 2.1.1 was used for V(D)J alignment, clonotype assembly and CDR3 extraction. To normalise gene usage, clonotype sharing and MAIT/NKT TCR abundance, the top 1000, 10 000 and 20 000 clonotypes in each sample were analysed. Diversity was computed as the inverse Simpson index with the vegan R package after downsampling to 27 000 UMIs. Paired Mann-Whitney U tests were applied to discordant twin pairs, and Benjamini-Hochberg correction was used for multiple testing. Following reprocessing of the reads by TCRdb, the data hold one row per CDR3 protein sequence and no DNA is available. These V and J calls are TCRdb output, not the study's own analysis. The sample's table lists a count of 350,000 to 550,000 distinct CDR3 sequences. 2.4% of the sample is in the top ten clones.

Turning to this clonotype: No cognate antigen has been identified for it.

The investigation overall reported the following: Because patients received different immunosuppressive treatments, the repertoires may have picked up extra background noise and variability between individuals. Measured by the inverse Simpson index, TCRbeta repertoire diversity was lower in IBD patients than in their healthy co-twins. Different T cell subtypes could not be distinguished in the analysis. No single strong signal or clonotype linked to IBD turned up in the results, so the idea that one exists was not supported. Concordant and discordant twins showed no difference in repertoire similarity, possibly because of limited statistical power. Fewer clonotypes were shared with other individuals by IBD patients than by healthy twins, most markedly in patients showing signs of disease activity.

The TCR originated in a human donor with ulcerative colitis or Crohn's disease, or a healthy co-twin of an affected twin (not recorded which). Sequenced material: blood.

The CDR3 protein: CASSLLTSGAYNEQFF. The V and J segments used are TRBV7-8 and TRBJ2-1; absent DNA, TCRdb's TRBD2 call cannot be checked. The germline V gene yields SGHVS for CDR1 and FQNEAQ for CDR2. The CDR3 runs 16 amino acids, cysteine and phenylalanine included. No coding sequence is recorded. Full variable domain (CDR3 extended with the reference TRBV7-8 and TRBJ2-1 proteins): GAGVSQSPRYKVAKRGQDVALRCDPISGHVSLFWYQQALGQGPEFLTYFQNEAQLDKSGLPSDRFFAERPEGSVSTLKIQRTQQEDSAVYLCASSLLTSGAYNEQFFGPGTRLTVL.